The clone carrying this T cell receptor beta chain was seen only once. Antigen specificity is unknown. Cultured CD4+ T-cell DNA underwent Oncomine TCR Beta short-read sequencing. Genomic DNA was isolated from cultured CD4+ T cells. TCRdb re-called the PCR reads through MiXCR, storing one row per CDR3 protein. The data contain 5,000 to 7,000 distinct CDR3 sequences, 62% of them singletons. The data stem from a study of vaccination and CD4 T cells after COVID-19. Treatment meaning: roughly 11-day PBMC culture with coronavirus spike peptide pools or control peptides (ViraFEST assay). Before the COVID-19 pandemic (2011-2018), CD4+ T cells were obtained from the unexposed donor. This CDR3 has 17 residues. V lost 9 bases and J 0 bases, leaving 21 bases between the germline ends. The germline V gene has CDR1 LNHDA and CDR2 SQIVND (reference sequence).

Sequencing was carried out using CD4+ T cells from blood, cultured in vitro. The TCR comes from a human donor in good health. The V call is TRBV19, the J call TRBJ1-5; D is unresolved. CDR3 region: CASQGRPRAYSNQPQHF. The CDR3 DNA is TGTGCCAGCCAAGGACGTCCGCGGGCTTATAGCAATCAGCCCCAGCATTTT.